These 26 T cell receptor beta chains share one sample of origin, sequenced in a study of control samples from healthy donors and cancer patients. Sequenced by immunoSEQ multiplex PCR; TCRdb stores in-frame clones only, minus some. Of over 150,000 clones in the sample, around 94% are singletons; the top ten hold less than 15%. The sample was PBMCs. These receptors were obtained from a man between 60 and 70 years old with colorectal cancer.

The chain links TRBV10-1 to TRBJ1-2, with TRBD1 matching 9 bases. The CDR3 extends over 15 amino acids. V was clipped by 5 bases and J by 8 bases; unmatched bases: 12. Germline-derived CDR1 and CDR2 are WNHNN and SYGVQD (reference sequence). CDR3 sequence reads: CASSYIATTGGGYTF. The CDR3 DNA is TGCGCCAGCAGTTATATCGCGACTACAGGGGGCGGCTACACCTTC.

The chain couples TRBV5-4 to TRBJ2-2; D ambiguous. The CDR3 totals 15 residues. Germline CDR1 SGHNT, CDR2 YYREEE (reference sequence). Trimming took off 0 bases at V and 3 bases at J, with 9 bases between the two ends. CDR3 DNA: TGTGCCAGCAGCTTGGAGTCTGTTTACACCGGGGAGCTGTTTTTT. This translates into CASSLESVYTGELFF.

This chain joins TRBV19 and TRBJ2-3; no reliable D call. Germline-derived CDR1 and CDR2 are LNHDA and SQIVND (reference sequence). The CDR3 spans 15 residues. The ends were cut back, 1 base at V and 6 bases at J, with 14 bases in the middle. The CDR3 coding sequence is TGTGCCAGTAGTATAGGCAGGAGCCCCTCCGATACGCAGTATTTT. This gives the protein CASSIGRSPSDTQYF.

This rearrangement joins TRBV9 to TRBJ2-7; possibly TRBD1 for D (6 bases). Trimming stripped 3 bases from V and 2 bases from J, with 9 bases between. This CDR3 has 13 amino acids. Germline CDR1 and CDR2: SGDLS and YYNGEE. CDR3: CASSAGHTYEQYF. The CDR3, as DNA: TGTGCCAGCAGCGCGGGACACACCTACGAGCAGTACTTC.

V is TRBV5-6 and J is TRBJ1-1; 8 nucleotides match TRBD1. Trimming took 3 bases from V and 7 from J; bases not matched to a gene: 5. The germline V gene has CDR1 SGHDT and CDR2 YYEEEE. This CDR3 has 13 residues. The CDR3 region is CASSSTGGGEAFF. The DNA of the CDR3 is TGTGCCAGCAGCTCAACAGGGGGAGGTGAAGCTTTCTTT.

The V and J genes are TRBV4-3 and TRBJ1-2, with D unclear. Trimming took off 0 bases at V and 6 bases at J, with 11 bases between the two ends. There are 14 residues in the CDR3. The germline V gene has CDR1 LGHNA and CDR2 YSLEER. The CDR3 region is CASSQDRGGDGYTF. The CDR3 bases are TGCGCCAGCAGCCAAGATCGGGGTGGGGATGGCTACACCTTC.

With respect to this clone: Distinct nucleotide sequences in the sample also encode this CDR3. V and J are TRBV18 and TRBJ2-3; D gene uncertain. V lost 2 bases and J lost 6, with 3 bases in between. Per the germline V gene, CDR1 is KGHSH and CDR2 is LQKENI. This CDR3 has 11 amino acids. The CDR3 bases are TGTGCCAGCTCACCAACCGATACGCAGTATTTT. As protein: CASSPTDTQYF. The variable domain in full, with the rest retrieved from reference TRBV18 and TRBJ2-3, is NAGVMQNPRHLVRRRGQEARLRCSPMKGHSHVYWYRQLPEEGLKFMVYLQKENIIDESGMPKERFSAEFPKEGPSILRIQQVVRGDSAAYFCASSPTDTQYFGPGTRLTVL.

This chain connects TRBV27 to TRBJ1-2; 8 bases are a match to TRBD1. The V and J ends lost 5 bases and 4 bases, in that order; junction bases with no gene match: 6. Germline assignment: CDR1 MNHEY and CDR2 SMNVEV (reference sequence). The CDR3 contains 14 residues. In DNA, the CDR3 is TGTGCCAGCAGTGACGGACAGGGCCCCTATGGCTACACCTTC. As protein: CASSDGQGPYGYTF.

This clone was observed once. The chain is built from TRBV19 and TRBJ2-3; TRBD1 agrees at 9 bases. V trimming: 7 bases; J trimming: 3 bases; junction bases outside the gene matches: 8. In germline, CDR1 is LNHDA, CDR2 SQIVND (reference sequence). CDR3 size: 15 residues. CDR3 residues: CASTGRGTGTDTQYF. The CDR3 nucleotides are TGTGCCAGTACTGGGAGGGGGACAGGGACAGATACGCAGTATTTT.

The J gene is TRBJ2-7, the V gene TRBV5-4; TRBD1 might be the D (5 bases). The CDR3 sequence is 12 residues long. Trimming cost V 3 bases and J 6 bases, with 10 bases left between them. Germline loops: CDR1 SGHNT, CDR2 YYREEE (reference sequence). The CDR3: CASSSGLGEQYF. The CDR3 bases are TGTGCCAGCAGCTCAGGGCTCGGCGAGCAGTACTTC.

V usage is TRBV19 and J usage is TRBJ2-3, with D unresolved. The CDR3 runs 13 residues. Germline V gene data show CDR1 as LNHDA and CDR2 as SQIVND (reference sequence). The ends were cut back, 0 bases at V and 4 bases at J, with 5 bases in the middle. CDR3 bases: TGTGCCAGTAGTATAGATCGTTCAGATACGCAGTATTTT. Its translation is CASSIDRSDTQYF. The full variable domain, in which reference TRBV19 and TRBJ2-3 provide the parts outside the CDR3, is DGGITQSPKYLFRKEGQNVTLSCEQNLNHDAMYWYRQDPGQGLRLIYYSQIVNDFQKGDIAEGYSVSREKKESFPLTVTSAQKNPTAFYLCASSIDRSDTQYFGPGTRLTVL.

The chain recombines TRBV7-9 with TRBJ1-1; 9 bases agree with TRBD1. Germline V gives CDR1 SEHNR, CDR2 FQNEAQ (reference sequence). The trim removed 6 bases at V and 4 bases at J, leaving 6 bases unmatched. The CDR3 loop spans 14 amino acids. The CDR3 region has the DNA TGTGCCAGCAGAACAGGGGGCGCGGGCACTGAAGCTTTCTTT. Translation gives CASRTGGAGTEAFF.

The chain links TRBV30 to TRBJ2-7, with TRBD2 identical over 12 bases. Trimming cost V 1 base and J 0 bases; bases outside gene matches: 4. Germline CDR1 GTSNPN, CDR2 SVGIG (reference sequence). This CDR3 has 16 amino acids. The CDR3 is CAWSGGLAGSSYEQYF. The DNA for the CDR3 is TGTGCCTGGAGTGGAGGACTAGCGGGGAGCTCCTACGAGCAGTACTTC.

The CDR3 is CASSGGNYQPQHF. In nucleotides, the CDR3 is TGTGCCAGTAGCGGGGGGAATTATCAGCCCCAGCATTTT. The chain employs TRBV19 and TRBJ1-5, with a weak D call TRBD1 (5 bases). The CDR3 covers 13 residues. Germline V gene lookup returns CDR1 LNHDA and CDR2 SQIVND (reference sequence). With 6 bases removed from V and 5 bases from J, the gap between germline ends came to 11 bases.

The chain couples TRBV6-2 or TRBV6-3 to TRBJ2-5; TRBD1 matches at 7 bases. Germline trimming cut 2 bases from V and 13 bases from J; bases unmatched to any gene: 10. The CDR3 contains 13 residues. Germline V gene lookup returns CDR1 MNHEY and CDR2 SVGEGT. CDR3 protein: CASSYTDKGAGYF. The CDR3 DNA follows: TGTGCCAGCAGTTACACGGACAAGGGGGCAGGGTACTTC.

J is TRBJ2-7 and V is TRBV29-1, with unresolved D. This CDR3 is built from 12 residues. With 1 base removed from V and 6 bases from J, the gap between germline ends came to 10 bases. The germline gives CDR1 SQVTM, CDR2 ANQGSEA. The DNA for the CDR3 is TGCAGCGTTGAAGGTGGGTTAGGCGAGCAGTACTTC. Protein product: CSVEGGLGEQYF.

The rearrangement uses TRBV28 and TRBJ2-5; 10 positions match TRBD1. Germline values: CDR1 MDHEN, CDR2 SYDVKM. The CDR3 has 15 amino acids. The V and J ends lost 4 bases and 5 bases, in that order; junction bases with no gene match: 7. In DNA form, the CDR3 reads TGTGCCAGCAGTTCACCGGGACAGGGGACCGAGACCCAGTACTTC. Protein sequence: CASSSPGQGTETQYF.

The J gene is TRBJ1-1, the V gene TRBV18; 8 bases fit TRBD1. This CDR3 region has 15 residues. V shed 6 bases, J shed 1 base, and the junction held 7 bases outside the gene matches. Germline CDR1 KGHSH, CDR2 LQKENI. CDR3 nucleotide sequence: TGTGCCAGCTCCCAGGACAGGGTTGGGAACACTGAAGCTTTCTTT. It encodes CASSQDRVGNTEAFF.

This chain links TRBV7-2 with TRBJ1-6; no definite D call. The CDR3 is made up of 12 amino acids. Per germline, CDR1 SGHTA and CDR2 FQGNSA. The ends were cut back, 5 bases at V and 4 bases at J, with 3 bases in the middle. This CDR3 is CASSPYNSPLHF. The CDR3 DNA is TGTGCCAGCAGCCCTTATAATTCACCCCTCCACTTT.

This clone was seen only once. CDR3 sequence reads: CAWSVVGSTDTQYF. CDR3 nucleotides: TGTGCCTGGAGTGTGGTGGGGAGCACAGATACGCAGTATTTT. The chain couples TRBV30 to TRBJ2-3; no firm D call. The CDR3 extends over 14 amino acids. The germline V and J ends were trimmed by 0 bases and 0 bases, with 7 bases remaining between them. Germline CDR1 reads GTSNPN; CDR2 reads SVGIG (reference sequence).

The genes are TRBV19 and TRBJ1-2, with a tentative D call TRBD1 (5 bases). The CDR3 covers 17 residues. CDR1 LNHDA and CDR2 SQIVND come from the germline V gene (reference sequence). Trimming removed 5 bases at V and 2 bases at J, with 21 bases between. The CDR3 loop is CASSVVSVGRNNYGYTF. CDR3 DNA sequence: TGTGCCAGTAGTGTCGTTTCGGTGGGACGGAACAACTATGGCTACACCTTC.

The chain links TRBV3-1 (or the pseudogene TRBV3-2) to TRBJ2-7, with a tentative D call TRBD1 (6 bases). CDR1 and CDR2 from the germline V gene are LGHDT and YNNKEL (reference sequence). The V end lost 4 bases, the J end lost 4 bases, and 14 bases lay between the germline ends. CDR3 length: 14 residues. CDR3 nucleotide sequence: TGTGCCAGCAGCCCCGGACAGTCTCGATACGAGCAGTACTTC. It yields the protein CASSPGQSRYEQYF.

The CDR3 sequence: CAISESEGYGYTF. The DNA of the CDR3 is TGTGCCATCAGTGAGTCGGAGGGCTATGGCTACACCTTC. The J gene is TRBJ1-2, the V gene TRBV10-3; D call uncertain. Germline CDR1 and CDR2: ENHRY and SYGVKD. V lost 0 bases and J lost 4, with 6 bases in between. This CDR3 has 13 amino acids.

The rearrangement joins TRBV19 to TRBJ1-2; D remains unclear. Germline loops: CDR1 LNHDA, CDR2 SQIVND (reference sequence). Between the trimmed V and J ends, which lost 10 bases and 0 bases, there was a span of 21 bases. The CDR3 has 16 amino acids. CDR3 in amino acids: CATSVEGISANYGYTF. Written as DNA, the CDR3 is TGTGCCACTTCGGTTGAGGGCATTTCAGCTAACTATGGCTACACCTTC.

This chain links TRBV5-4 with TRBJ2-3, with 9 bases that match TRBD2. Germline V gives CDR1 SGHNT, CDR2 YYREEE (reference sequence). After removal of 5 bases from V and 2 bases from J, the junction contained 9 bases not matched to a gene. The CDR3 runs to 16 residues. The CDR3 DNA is TGTGCCAGCAGTTTGAAGCGGGGGGAAACCACAGATACGCAGTATTTT. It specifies CASSLKRGETTDTQYF.

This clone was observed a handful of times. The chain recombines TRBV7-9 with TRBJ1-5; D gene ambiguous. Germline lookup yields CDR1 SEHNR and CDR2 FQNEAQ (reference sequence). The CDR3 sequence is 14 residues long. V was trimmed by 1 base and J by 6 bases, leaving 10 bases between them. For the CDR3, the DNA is TGTGCCAGCAGCTTAGGGAGTACGAGTCAGCCCCAGCATTTT. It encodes CASSLGSTSQPQHF.